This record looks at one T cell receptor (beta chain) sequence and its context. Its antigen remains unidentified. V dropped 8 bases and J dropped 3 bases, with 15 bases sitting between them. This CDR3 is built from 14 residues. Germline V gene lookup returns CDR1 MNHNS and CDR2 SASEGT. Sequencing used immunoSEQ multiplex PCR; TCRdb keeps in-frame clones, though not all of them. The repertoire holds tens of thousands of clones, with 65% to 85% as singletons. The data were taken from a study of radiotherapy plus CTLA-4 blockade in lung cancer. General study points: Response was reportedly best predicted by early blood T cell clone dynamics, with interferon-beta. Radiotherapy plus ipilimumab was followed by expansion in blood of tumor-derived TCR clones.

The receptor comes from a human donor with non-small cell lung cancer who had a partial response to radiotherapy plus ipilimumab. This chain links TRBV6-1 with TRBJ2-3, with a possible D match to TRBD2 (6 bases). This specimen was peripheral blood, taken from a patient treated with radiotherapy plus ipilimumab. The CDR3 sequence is CASPGYGRTDTQYF. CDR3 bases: TGTGCCAGCCCAGGGTATGGGAGGACAGATACGCAGTATTTT.